The 5 T cell receptor beta chains listed next were all sequenced from one sample in a study of blood T cell repertoires in COVID-19 (TCRdb year 2020). The library was made by the immunoSEQ multiplex PCR assay. Held by TCRdb, this immuneACCESS table contains in-frame sequences only and omits some clones. Under half of the omission traces to an unresolved V gene where checked; the cause of the rest is unknown. The sample table lists over 25,000 clones, around 87% of them with a count of one. The biggest ten clones account for 12% of the sample. The sample comprised peripheral blood. These receptor sequences come from a human donor in a cohort sampled during active COVID-19. The donor label of this sample is uncertain.

This clone was seen a few times. J is TRBJ2-7 and V is TRBV29-1; 9 bases are a match to TRBD1. CDR1 is SQVTM and CDR2 is ANQGSEA in the germline V gene. The ends lost 8 bases at V and 2 bases at J; junction bases unmatched: 7. The CDR3 covers 13 residues. The CDR3: CSNCGTGTYEQYF. CDR3 sequence (DNA): TGCAGCAATTGCGGGACAGGGACCTACGAGCAGTACTTC.

The V and J genes are TRBV2 and TRBJ1-1; 8 nucleotides line up with TRBD1. The V gene's germline CDR1 is SNHLY and CDR2 FYNNEI. This CDR3 is 15 amino acids long. The V gene end was trimmed by 4 bases and the J gene end by 5 bases; junction bases not matched to a gene: 9. As DNA, the CDR3 is TGTGCCAGCAGTGGAGGACAGGGCGGGGTGACTGAAGCTTTCTTT. Residues: CASSGGQGGVTEAFF.

This chain links TRBV4-2 with TRBJ1-6; 7 nucleotides line up with TRBD1. This CDR3 has 15 residues. CDR1 LGHNA and CDR2 YNFKEQ come from the germline V gene. The V segment lost 2 bases and the J segment 5 bases; nucleotides outside the gene matches: 3. As DNA, the CDR3 is TGTGCCAGCAGCCAACCTGGACAGGATAATTCACCCCTCCACTTT. It is translated as CASSQPGQDNSPLHF.

Note on this clone: An end of the junction differs from the germline gene, which may be a read error. V and J are TRBV2 and TRBJ2-7; TRBD1 might be the D (6 bases). Germline CDR1 is SNHLY and CDR2 is FYNNEI. The CDR3 totals 12 residues. CDR3 in DNA: TGTGCCAGCAGAACCGACAGGCTCACAGGTTTATTC. It is translated as CASRTDRLTGLF.

The chain joins TRBV28 to TRBJ2-7; 8 bases match TRBD1. V was clipped by 6 bases and J by 1 base; unmatched bases: 8. The CDR3 is 15 amino acids. From germline, CDR1 is MDHEN and CDR2 SYDVKM. CDR3 loop: CASSPGTGVSYEQYF. For the CDR3, the DNA is TGTGCCAGCAGCCCAGGGACAGGAGTATCCTACGAGCAGTACTTC.